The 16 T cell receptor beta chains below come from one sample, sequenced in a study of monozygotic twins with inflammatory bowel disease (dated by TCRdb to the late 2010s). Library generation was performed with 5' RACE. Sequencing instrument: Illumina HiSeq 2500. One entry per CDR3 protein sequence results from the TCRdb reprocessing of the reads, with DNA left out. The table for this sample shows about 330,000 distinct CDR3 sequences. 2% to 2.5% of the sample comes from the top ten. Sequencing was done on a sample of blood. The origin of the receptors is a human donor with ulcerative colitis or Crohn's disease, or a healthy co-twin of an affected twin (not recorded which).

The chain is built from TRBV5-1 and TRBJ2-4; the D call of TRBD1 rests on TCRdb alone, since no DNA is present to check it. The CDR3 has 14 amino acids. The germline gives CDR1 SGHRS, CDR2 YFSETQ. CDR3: CASSMPGAKNIQYF.

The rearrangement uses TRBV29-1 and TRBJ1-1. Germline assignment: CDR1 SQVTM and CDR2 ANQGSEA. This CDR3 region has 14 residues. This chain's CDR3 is CSVDSRGRGAEAFF.

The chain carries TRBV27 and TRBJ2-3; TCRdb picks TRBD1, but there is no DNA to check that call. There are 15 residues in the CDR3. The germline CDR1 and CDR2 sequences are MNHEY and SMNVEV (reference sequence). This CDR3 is CASSGQGLGTDTLYF.

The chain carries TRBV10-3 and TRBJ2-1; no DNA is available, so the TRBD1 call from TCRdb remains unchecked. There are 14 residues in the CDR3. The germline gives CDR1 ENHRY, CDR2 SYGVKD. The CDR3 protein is CATEGGSSYNEQFF.

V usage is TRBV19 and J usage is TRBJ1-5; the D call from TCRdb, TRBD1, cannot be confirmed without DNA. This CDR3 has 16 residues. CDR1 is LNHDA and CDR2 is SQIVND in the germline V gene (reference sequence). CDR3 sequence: CASSATTGRGNQPQHF. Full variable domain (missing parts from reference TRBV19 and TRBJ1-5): DGGITQSPKYLFRKEGQNVTLSCEQNLNHDAMYWYRQDPGQGLRLIYYSQIVNDFQKGDIAEGYSVSREKKESFPLTVTSAQKNPTAFYLCASSATTGRGNQPQHFGDGTRLSIL.

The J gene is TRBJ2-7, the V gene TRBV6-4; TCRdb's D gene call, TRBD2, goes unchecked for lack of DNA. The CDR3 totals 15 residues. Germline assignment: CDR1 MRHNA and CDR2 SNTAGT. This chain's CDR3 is CASIGSSSVTYEQYF.

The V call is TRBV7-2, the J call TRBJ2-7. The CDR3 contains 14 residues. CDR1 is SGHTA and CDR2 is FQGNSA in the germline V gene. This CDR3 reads CASSLALEVYEQYF.

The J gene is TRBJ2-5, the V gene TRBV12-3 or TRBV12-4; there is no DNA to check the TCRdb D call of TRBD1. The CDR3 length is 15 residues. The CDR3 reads CASSFSRGKWETQYF.

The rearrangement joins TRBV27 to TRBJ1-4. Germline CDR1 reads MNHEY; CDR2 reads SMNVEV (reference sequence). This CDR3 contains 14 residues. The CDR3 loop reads CASIGSSTNEKLFF.

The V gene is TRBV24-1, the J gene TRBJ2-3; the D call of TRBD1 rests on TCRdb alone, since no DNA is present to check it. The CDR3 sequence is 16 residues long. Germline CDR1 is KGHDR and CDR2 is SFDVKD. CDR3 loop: CATSKPGQGYTDTQYF.

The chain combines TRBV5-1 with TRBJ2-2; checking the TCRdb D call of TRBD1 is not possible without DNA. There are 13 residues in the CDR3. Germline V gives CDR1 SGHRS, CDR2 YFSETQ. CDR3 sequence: CASSTPGTGELFF.

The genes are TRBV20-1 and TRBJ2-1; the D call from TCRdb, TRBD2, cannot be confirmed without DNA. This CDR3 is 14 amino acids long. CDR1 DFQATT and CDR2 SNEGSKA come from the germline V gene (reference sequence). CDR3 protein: CSANSGISHNEQFF.

The CDR3 spells CASSLAGIAKNIQYF. The chain combines TRBV11-2 with TRBJ2-4. CDR3 size: 15 residues. Germline V gene sequence: CDR1 SGHAT, CDR2 FQNNGV. Using reference TRBV11-2 and TRBJ2-4 for the parts outside the CDR3, the full variable domain is EAGVAQSPRYKIIEKRQSVAFWCNPISGHATLYWYQQILGQGPKLLIQFQNNGVVDDSQLPKDRFSAERLKGVDSTLKIQPAKLEDSAVYLCASSLAGIAKNIQYFGAGTRLSVL.

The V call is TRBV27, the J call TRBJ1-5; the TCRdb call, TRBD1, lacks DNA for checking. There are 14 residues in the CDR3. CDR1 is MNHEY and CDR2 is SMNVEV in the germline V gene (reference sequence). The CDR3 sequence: CASRSGGLYQPQHF.

Here the CDR3 reads CASSRGTGRANVLTF. The chain couples TRBV3-1 to TRBJ2-6; there is no DNA to check the TCRdb D call of TRBD1. The germline CDR1 and CDR2 sequences are LGHDT and YNNKEL (reference sequence). The CDR3 spans 15 residues.

CDR3 sequence reads: CASSSHGQGANAEQFF. The chain combines TRBV28 with TRBJ2-1; TCRdb designates TRBD1, a call that cannot be tested without DNA. Germline V gene lookup returns CDR1 MDHEN and CDR2 SYDVKM. The CDR3 is made up of 16 amino acids.